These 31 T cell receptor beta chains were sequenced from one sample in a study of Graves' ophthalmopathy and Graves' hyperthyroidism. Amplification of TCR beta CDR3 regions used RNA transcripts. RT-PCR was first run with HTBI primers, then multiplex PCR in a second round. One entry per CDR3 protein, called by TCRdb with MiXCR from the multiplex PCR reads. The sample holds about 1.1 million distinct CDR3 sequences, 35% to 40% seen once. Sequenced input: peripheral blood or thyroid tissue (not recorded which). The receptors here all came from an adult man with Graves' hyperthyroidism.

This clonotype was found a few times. CDR3 residues: CASSVDPNSYEQYF. CDR3 in DNA: TGTGCCAGCAGCGTAGATCCTAACTCCTACGAGCAGTACTTC. V is TRBV9 and J is TRBJ2-7; no clear D gene. This CDR3 has 14 residues. Trimming stripped 0 bases from V and 0 bases from J, with 7 bases between. Germline V gene data show CDR1 as SGDLS and CDR2 as YYNGEE.

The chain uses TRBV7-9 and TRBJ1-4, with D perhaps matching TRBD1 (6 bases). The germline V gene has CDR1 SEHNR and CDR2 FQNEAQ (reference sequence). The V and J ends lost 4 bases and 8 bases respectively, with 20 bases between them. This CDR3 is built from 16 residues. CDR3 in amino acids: CASSSIRDSGGEKLFF. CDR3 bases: TGTGCCAGCAGCTCGATCCGGGATAGTGGGGGCGAAAAACTGTTTTTT. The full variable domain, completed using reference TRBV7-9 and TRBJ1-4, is DTGVSQNPRHKITKRGQNVTFRCDPISEHNRLYWYRQTLGQGPEFLTYFQNEAQLEKSRLLSDRFSAERPKGSFSTLEIQRTEQGDSAMYLCASSSIRDSGGEKLFFGSGTQLSVL.

The CDR3 protein is CASSVGVTGANVLTF. In DNA, the CDR3 is TGTGCCAGCAGCGTAGGCGTGACTGGGGCCAACGTCCTGACTTTC. The chain combines TRBV9 with TRBJ2-6, with unresolved D. Germline lookup yields CDR1 SGDLS and CDR2 YYNGEE. V was shortened by 0 bases and J by 2 bases, with 6 bases between the two germline ends. The CDR3 spans 15 residues.

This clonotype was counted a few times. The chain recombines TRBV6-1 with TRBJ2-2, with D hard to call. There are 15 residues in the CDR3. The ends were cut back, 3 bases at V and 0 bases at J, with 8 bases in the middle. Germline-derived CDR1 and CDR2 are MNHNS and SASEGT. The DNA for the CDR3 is TGTGCCAGCAGTGAGTACGAGGCGAACACCGGGGAGCTGTTTTTT. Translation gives CASSEYEANTGELFF.

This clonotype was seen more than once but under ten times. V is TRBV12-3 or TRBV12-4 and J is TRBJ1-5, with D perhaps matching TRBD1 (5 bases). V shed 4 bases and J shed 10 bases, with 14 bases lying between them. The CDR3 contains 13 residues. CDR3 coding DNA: TGTGCCAGCAGTTGGGACCGCGTTGGACCCCAGCATTTT. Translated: CASSWDRVGPQHF.

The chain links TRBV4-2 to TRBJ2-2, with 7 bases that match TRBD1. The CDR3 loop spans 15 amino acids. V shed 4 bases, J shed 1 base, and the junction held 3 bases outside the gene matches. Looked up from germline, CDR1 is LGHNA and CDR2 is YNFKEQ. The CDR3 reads CASSLTGKNTGELFF. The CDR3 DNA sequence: TGTGCCAGCAGCCTGACAGGGAAGAACACCGGGGAGCTGTTTTTT.

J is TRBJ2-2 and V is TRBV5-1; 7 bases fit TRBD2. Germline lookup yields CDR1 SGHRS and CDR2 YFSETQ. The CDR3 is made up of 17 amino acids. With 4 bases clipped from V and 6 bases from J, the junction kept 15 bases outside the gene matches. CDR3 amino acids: CASSRKKRESVPGELFF. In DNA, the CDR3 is TGCGCCAGCAGCCGAAAAAAGCGGGAAAGTGTTCCCGGGGAGCTGTTTTTT.

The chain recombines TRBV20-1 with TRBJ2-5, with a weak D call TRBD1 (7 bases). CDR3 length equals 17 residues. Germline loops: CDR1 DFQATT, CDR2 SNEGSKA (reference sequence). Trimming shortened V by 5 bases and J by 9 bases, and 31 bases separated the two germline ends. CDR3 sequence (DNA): TGCAGTGCTGGCCCAGGGATGAGGACGATCAGGGGGGAGGCCCAGTACTTC. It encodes CSAGPGMRTIRGEAQYF.

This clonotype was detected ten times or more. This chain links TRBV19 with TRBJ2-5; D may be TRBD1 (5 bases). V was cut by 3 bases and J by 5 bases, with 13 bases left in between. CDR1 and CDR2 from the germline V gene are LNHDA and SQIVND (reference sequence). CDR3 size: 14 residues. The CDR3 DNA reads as TGTGCCAGTAGTATCCCACAGGAAAAGGAGACCCAGTACTTC. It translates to CASSIPQEKETQYF.

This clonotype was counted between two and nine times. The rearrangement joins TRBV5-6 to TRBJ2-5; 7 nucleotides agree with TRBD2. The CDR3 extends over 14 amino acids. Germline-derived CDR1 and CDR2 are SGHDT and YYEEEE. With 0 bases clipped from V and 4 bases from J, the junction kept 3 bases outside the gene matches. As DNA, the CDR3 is TGTGCCAGCAGCTTGGCCGGGAGGTTAGAGACCCAGTACTTC. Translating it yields CASSLAGRLETQYF.

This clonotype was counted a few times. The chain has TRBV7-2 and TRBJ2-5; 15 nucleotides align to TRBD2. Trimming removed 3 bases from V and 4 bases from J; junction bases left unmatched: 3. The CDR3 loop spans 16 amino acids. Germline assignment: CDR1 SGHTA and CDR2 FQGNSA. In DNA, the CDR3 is TGTGCCAGCAGCTTCGGGACTAGCGGGAGGCGAGAGACCCAGTACTTC. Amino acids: CASSFGTSGRRETQYF.

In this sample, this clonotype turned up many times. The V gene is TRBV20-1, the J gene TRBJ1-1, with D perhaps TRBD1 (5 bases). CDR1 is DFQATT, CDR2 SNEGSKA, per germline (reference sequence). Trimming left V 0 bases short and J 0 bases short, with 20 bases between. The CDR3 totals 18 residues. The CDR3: CSAREAGPVRSLNTEAFF. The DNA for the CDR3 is TGCAGTGCTAGAGAGGCAGGGCCAGTAAGGTCACTGAACACTGAAGCTTTCTTT.

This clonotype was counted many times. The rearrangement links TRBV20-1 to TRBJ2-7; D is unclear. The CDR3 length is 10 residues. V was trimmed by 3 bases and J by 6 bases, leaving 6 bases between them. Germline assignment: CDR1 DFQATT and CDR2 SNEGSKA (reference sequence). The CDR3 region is CSASFLEQYF. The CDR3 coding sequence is TGCAGTGCTAGTTTTCTCGAGCAGTACTTC.

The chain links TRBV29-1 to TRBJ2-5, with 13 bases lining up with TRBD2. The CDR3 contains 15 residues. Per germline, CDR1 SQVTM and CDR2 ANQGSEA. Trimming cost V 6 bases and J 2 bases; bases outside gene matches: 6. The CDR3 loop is CSVGTSGASQETQYF. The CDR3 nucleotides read TGCAGCGTCGGGACTAGCGGGGCGTCACAAGAGACCCAGTACTTC. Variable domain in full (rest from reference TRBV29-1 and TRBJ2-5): SAVISQKPSRDICQRGTSLTIQCQVDSQVTMMFWYRQQPGQSLTLIATANQGSEATYESGFVIDKFPISRPNLTFSTLTVSNMSPEDSSIYLCSVGTSGASQETQYFGPGTRLLVL.

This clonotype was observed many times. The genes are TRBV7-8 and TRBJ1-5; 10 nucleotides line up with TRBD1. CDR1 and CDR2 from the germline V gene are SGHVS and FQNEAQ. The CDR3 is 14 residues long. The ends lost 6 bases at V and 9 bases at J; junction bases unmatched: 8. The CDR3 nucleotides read TGTGCCAGCAGTCACGACAGGGGGCTTTCGCCCCAGCATTTT. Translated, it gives CASSHDRGLSPQHF.

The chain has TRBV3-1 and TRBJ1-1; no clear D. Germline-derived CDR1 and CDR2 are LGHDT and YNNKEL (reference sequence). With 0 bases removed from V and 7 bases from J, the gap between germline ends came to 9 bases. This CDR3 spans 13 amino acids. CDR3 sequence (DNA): TGTGCCAGCAGCCAAGAGCCAGTTAGTGAAGCTTTCTTT. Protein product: CASSQEPVSEAFF. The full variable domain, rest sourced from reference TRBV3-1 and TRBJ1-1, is DTAVSQTPKYLVTQMGNDKSIKCEQNLGHDTMYWYKQDSKKFLKIMFSYNNKELIINETVPNRFSPKSPDKAHLNLHINSLELGDSAVYFCASSQEPVSEAFFGQGTRLTVV.

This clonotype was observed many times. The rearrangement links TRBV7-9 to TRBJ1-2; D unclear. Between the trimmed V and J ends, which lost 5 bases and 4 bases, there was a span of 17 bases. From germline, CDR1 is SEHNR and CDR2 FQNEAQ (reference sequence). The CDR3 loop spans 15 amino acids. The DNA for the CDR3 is TGTGCCAGCAGCCCGTGGGTTGACCAGATCTATGGCTACACCTTC. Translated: CASSPWVDQIYGYTF.

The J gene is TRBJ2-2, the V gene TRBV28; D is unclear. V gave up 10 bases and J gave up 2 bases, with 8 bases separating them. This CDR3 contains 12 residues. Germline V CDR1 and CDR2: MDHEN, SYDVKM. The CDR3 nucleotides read TGTGCCATCGGACCAAACACCGGGGAGCTGTTTTTT. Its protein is CAIGPNTGELFF.

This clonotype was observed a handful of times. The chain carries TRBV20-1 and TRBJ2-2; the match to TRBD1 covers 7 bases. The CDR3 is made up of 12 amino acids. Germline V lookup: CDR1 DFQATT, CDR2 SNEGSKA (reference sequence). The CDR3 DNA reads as TGCAGCGACAGGGCCGGCACCGGGGAGCTGTTTTTT. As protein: CSDRAGTGELFF.

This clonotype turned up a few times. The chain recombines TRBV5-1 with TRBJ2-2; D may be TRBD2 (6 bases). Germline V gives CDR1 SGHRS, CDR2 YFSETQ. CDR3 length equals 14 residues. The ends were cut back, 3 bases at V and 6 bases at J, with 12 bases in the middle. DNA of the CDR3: TGCGCCAGCAGCTCCGGAGGGCCCCCCGGGGAGCTGTTTTTT. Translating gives CASSSGGPPGELFF. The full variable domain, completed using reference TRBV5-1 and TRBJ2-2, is KAGVTQTPRYLIKTRGQQVTLSCSPISGHRSVSWYQQTPGQGLQFLFEYFSETQRNKGNFPGRFSGRQFSNSRSEMNVSTLELGDSALYLCASSSGGPPGELFFGEGSRLTVL.

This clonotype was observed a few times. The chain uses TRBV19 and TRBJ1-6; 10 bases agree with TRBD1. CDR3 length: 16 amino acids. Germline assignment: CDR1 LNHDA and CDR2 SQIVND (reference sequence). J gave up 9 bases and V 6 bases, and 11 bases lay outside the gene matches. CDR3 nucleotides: TGTGCCAGTAGACCGACCGGGACAGGGGAGCGTTCACCCCTCCACTTT. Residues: CASRPTGTGERSPLHF.

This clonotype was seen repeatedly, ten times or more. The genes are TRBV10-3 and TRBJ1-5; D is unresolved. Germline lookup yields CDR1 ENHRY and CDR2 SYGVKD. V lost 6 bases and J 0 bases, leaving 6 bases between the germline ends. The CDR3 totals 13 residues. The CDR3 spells CAIRGYSNQPQHF. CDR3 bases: TGTGCCATCAGGGGCTATAGCAATCAGCCCCAGCATTTT.

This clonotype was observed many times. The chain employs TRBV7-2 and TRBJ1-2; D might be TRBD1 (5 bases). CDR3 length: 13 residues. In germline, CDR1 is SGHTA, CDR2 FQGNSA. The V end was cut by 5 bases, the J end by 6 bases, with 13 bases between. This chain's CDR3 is CASSPQGENGYTF. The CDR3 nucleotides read TGTGCCAGCAGCCCTCAGGGAGAAAATGGCTACACCTTC.

CDR3 sequence reads: CASSGGTGLNTEAFF. CDR3 nucleotide sequence: TGTGCCAGCAGTGGAGGGACAGGCCTGAACACTGAAGCTTTCTTT. The V call is TRBV12-3 or TRBV12-4, the J call TRBJ1-1; 8 bases agree with TRBD1. The CDR3 has 15 residues. J gave up 0 bases and V 5 bases, and 5 bases lay outside the gene matches.

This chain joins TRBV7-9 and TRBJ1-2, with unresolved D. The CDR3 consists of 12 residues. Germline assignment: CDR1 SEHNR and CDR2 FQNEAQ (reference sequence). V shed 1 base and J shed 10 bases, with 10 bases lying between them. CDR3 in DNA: TGTGCCAGCAGCTTAGGCGGAGGAGACTACACCTTC. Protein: CASSLGGGDYTF.

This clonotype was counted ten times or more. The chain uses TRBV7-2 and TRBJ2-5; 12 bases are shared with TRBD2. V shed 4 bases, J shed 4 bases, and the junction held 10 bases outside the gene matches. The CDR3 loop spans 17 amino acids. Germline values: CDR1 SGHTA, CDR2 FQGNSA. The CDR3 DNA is TGTGCCAGCAGCTCGGGTTGGGCTAGCGGGAGGGTAGAGACCCAGTACTTC. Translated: CASSSGWASGRVETQYF.

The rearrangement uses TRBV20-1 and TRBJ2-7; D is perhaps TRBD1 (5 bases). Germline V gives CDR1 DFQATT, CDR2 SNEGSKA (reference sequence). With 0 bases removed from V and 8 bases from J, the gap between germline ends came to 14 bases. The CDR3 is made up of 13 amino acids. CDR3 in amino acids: CSARDRRERQQYF. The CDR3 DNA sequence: TGCAGTGCTAGAGATCGCAGGGAAAGGCAGCAGTACTTC.

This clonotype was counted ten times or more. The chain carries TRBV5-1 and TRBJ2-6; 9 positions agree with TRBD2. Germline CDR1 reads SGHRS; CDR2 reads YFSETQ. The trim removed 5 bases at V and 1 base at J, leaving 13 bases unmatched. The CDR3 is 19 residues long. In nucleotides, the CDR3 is TGCGCCAGCAGTGAAGCGGGAGGTCGTGGGGTTTCTGGGGCCAACGTCCTGACTTTC. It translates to CASSEAGGRGVSGANVLTF.

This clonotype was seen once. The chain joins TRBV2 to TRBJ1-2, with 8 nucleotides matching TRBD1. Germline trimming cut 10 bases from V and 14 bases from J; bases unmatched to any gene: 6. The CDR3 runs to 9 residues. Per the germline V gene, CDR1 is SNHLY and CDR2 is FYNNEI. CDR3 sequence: CATQDRATF. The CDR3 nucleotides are TGTGCCACCCAGGACAGGGCGACCTTC.

Here the CDR3 reads CASELGGGVSYEQYF. The CDR3 nucleotides read TGTGCCAGCGAGTTAGGAGGGGGGGTCTCCTACGAGCAGTACTTC. The rearrangement links TRBV2 to TRBJ2-7; D is perhaps TRBD2 (7 bases). The V end lost 8 bases, the J end lost 0 bases, and 17 bases lay between the germline ends. Per germline, CDR1 SNHLY and CDR2 FYNNEI. The CDR3 has 15 amino acids.

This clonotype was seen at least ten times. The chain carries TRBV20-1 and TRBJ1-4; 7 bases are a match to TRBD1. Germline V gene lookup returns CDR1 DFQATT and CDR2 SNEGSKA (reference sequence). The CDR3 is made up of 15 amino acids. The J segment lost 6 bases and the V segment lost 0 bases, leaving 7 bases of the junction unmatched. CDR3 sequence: CSARDRSRGHEKLFF. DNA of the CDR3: TGCAGTGCTAGAGATCGAAGTAGGGGGCATGAAAAACTGTTTTTT.